This T cell receptor beta chain came from a study of T-cell memory formation after mild COVID-19. Study summary: TCR clusters were largely donor specific. Overall study results and limits: Among contracting clones, CD4+ were mainly CM/EM and CD8+ enriched in EMRA.

Germline-derived CDR1 and CDR2 are MNHNY and SVGAGI (reference sequence). The CDR3 totals 16 residues. V trimming: 6 bases; J trimming: 7 bases; junction bases outside the gene matches: 14. TCRdb passed the 5' RACE reads through MiXCR, listing each CDR3 protein once. The sample lists a few hundred thousand distinct CDR3 sequences, around 24% occurring once. This clonotype was seen more than once but under ten times. Antigen specificity is unknown. The sample taken for sequencing was PBMCs or a T cell subset sorted from them (not recorded which). V gene TRBV6-6 combines with J gene TRBJ2-1, with 8 bases identical to TRBD2. This TCR came from an adult woman who had mild COVID-19 (a few samples of this study predate the infection). Cell type and time point are not known. The DNA of the CDR3 is TGTGCCAGCAGGTCCCCGGGACTAGGAGGGGGAAATGAGCAGTTCTTC. As protein: CASRSPGLGGGNEQFF.